This T cell receptor beta chain was retrieved from a study of CD8 T cells in ankylosing spondylitis. It was by quantitative 5'-RACE with molecular barcodes that TCR beta libraries were made. TCRdb used MiXCR to reprocess the 5' RACE reads, holding one entry per CDR3 protein. The repertoire has about 220,000 distinct CDR3 sequences, approximately 20% of them found once; the top ten carry 40% to 50%. The CDR3 is 16 residues long. Germline trimming cut 3 bases from V and 0 bases from J; bases unmatched to any gene: 6. Germline assignment: CDR1 SGHRS and CDR2 YFSETQ. This clonotype was observed once. Its antigen is not identified. Study-wide results and caveats: Within ankylosing spondylitis blood, a TCR beta motif made up of fewer than ten highly homologous variants appeared to be characteristic. The disease-linked clones had a CD8+ phenotype and low blood frequencies.

The chain employs TRBV5-1 and TRBJ2-3; 8 nucleotides agree with TRBD1. The TCR was taken from a male donor with ankylosing spondylitis. The sample consisted of blood, either unsorted or a sorted T cell fraction (not recorded which). The CDR3 sequence: CASSYGQGASTDTQYF. Here the CDR3 DNA reads TGCGCCAGCAGCTACGGACAGGGTGCTAGCACAGATACGCAGTATTTT.